The 30 T cell receptor beta chains below all came from one sample that was sequenced in a study of blood T cells in healthy people across ages. A sample-barcoded 5' primer and a J-beta primer mix were used in a second PCR of about 7 to 12 cycles. TCRdb passed the 5' RACE reads through MiXCR, listing each CDR3 protein once. The sample shows over a million distinct CDR3 sequences, around 55% of them seen only once. The sample comprised blood. The receptors were gathered from a man aged 18 to 30 in good health.

Ten or more counts support this clonotype. One end of the junction varies from germline; a read error may be responsible. V gene TRBV5-1 combines with J gene TRBJ2-7; D possibly corresponds to TRBD1 (5 bases). CDR1 is SGHRS, CDR2 YFSETQ, per germline. CDR3 length equals 13 residues. CDR3 region: CASSWGTSYEQYF. The CDR3 coding sequence is TGTGCCAGCAGTTGGGGCACCTCCTACGAGCAGTACTTC.

The CDR3 region is CASSFPSGRGQFF. Here the CDR3 DNA reads TGTGCCAGCAGTTTCCCTAGCGGGAGGGGTCAGTTCTTC. This chain links TRBV27 with TRBJ2-1, with 12 positions matching TRBD2. In germline, CDR1 is MNHEY, CDR2 SMNVEV (reference sequence). CDR3 length equals 13 residues. J was trimmed by 13 bases and V by 3 bases; bases with no gene match: 4.

The rearrangement joins TRBV29-1 to TRBJ1-2, with D possibly being TRBD1 (6 bases). Between the trimmed V and J ends, which lost 4 bases and 4 bases, there was a span of 10 bases. Germline V lookup: CDR1 SQVTM, CDR2 ANQGSEA. The CDR3 consists of 12 residues. The CDR3 region is CSVGQDSYGYTF. The CDR3, as DNA: TGCAGCGTTGGACAGGACAGCTATGGCTACACCTTC.

The chain employs TRBV29-1 and TRBJ1-2, with 9 nucleotides matching TRBD1. From germline, CDR1 is SQVTM and CDR2 ANQGSEA. V trimming: 3 bases; J trimming: 6 bases; junction bases outside the gene matches: 8. The CDR3 has 14 residues. The CDR3 is CSVDIGTGRDGYTF. The DNA of the CDR3 is TGCAGCGTTGACATTGGGACAGGGAGGGATGGCTACACCTTC.

The rearrangement links TRBV6-1 to TRBJ1-1; D remains ambiguous. This CDR3 contains 14 residues. V lost 6 bases and J lost 4, with 15 bases in between. In germline, CDR1 is MNHNS, CDR2 SASEGT. The CDR3 loop is CASSRSGYPTEAFF. In DNA form, the CDR3 reads TGTGCCAGCAGCCGTTCGGGGTACCCCACTGAAGCTTTCTTT.

This clonotype has just one count. V is TRBV5-8 and J is TRBJ1-1; no clear D gene. V gave up 7 bases and J gave up 0 bases, with 13 bases separating them. Germline CDR1 is SGHTS and CDR2 is YDEGEE. The CDR3 covers 14 residues. The DNA of the CDR3 is TGTGCCAGCGAGGCAGGATTAATGAACACTGAAGCTTTCTTT. It yields the protein CASEAGLMNTEAFF.

J is TRBJ2-4 and V is TRBV20-1; D possibly corresponds to TRBD1 (6 bases). The J call could be wrong; TRBJ2-7 is a better fit for the DNA end. There are 13 residues in the CDR3. CDR1 is DFQATT, CDR2 SNEGSKA, per germline (reference sequence). The CDR3 sequence is CSVRSGTNYEQYF. DNA of the CDR3: TGCAGTGTTCGATCCGGGACAAACTACGAGCAGTACTTC.

This chain uses TRBV10-1 with TRBJ2-3; 7 bases match TRBD1. CDR3 length: 14 residues. CDR1 is WNHNN and CDR2 is SYGVQD in the germline V gene (reference sequence). J gave up 6 bases and V 5 bases, and 8 bases lay outside the gene matches. The CDR3 DNA sequence: TGCGCCAGCAGTAGGGACAGCTTGATGGATACGCAGTATTTT. Translation: CASSRDSLMDTQYF.

The V call is TRBV20-1, the J call TRBJ2-5, with 7 bases that match TRBD2. CDR3 size: 16 residues. In germline, CDR1 is DFQATT, CDR2 SNEGSKA (reference sequence). The junction had 12 bases not matched to a gene; V was cut back by 2 bases and J by 3 bases. This chain's CDR3 is CSARWSGRVAKETQYF. For the CDR3, the DNA is TGCAGTGCTAGATGGTCTGGGAGGGTTGCGAAAGAGACCCAGTACTTC.

The gene calls are TRBV5-1 and TRBJ2-5, with TRBD2 matching over 9 bases. The V gene's germline CDR1 is SGHRS and CDR2 YFSETQ. This CDR3 region has 18 residues. V lost 2 bases, J lost 1 base, and 12 bases stayed unmatched. CDR3 residues: CASSFHTGTSRAQETQYF. Here the CDR3 DNA reads TGCGCCAGCAGCTTCCACACCGGGACTAGCAGGGCCCAAGAGACCCAGTACTTC.

The chain combines TRBV12-3 or TRBV12-4 with TRBJ1-1, with D tentatively TRBD1 (5 bases). The CDR3 is made up of 14 amino acids. Trimming stripped 5 bases from V and 3 bases from J, with 13 bases between. The CDR3 sequence: CASSSQGVYTEAFF. The CDR3 DNA reads TGTGCCAGCAGTAGCCAGGGTGTGTACACTGAAGCTTTCTTT.

This clonotype was seen more than once but under ten times. The chain couples TRBV10-3 to TRBJ2-7; the D gene is possibly TRBD1 (5 bases). The germline CDR1 and CDR2 sequences are ENHRY and SYGVKD. This CDR3 is 15 amino acids long. Trimming cost V 7 bases and J 3 bases, with 19 bases left between them. The CDR3 coding sequence is TGTGCCATCATGTCAGGGCCAGATTTCAACTACGAGCAGTACTTC. Residues: CAIMSGPDFNYEQYF.

The rearrangement joins TRBV7-2 to TRBJ1-2; possible D gene TRBD1, 5 bases. CDR3 size: 15 residues. Germline-derived CDR1 and CDR2 are SGHTA and FQGNSA. Trimming pared 5 bases from V and 4 bases from J, leaving 17 bases between. The DNA of the CDR3 is TGTGCCAGCAGCCCACTGCCGGGGGGAGCCTATGGCTACACCTTC. It encodes CASSPLPGGAYGYTF. The variable domain in full, with the rest retrieved from reference TRBV7-2 and TRBJ1-2, is GAGVSQSPSNKVTEKGKDVELRCDPISGHTALYWYRQSLGQGLEFLIYFQGNSAPDKSGLPSDRFSAERTGGSVSTLTIQRTQQEDSAVYLCASSPLPGGAYGYTFGSGTRLTVV.

The chain combines TRBV7-8 with TRBJ1-3; possibly TRBD1 for D (6 bases). Trimming cost V 5 bases and J 3 bases, with 17 bases left between them. The CDR3 consists of 16 residues. Germline CDR1 and CDR2: SGHVS and FQNEAQ. CDR3 DNA: TGTGCCAGCAGCCCTACGGCAGGGGTTCTTGGAAACACCATATATTTT. Its translation is CASSPTAGVLGNTIYF.

This clonotype turned up a few times. V usage is TRBV29-1 and J usage is TRBJ1-2; the D is unclear. V lost 3 bases to trimming and J lost 3 bases, with 11 bases between them. Per the germline V gene, CDR1 is SQVTM and CDR2 is ANQGSEA. This CDR3 contains 13 residues. CDR3 in DNA: TGCAGCGTTGAGGGTACGGAGTACTATGGCTACACCTTC. Translated: CSVEGTEYYGYTF.

The V call is TRBV7-2, the J call TRBJ2-1; D unclear. Germline V CDR1 and CDR2: SGHTA, FQGNSA. The V end lost 4 bases, the J end lost 5 bases, and 12 bases lay between the germline ends. The CDR3 runs to 14 residues. CDR3 residues: CASSSGRQNNEQFF. The CDR3 DNA sequence: TGTGCCAGCAGCTCTGGGCGGCAGAACAATGAGCAGTTCTTC.

The CDR3 protein is CSASDRVSEQYF. Here the CDR3 DNA reads TGCAGTGCATCGGACAGGGTCTCCGAGCAGTACTTC. V gene TRBV20-1 combines with J gene TRBJ2-7; the match to TRBD1 covers 8 bases. The trim removed 6 bases at V and 6 bases at J, leaving 7 bases unmatched. Germline values: CDR1 DFQATT, CDR2 SNEGSKA (reference sequence). The CDR3 covers 12 residues.

CDR3 in DNA: TGCGCCAGCAGCCAATTCGGACAGGCCAACTATGGCTACACCTTC. Protein: CASSQFGQANYGYTF. The chain recombines TRBV4-3 with TRBJ1-2, with 7 positions matching TRBD1. The CDR3 is 15 amino acids. V shed 2 bases and J 2 bases; nucleotides not matched to a gene: 5. Looked up from germline, CDR1 is LGHNA and CDR2 is YSLEER.

This chain joins TRBV18 and TRBJ2-5; D is possibly TRBD1 (6 bases). This CDR3 comprises 16 residues. The V and J ends lost 1 base and 4 bases respectively, with 16 bases between them. Germline-derived CDR1 and CDR2 are KGHSH and LQKENI. The CDR3 DNA sequence: TGTGCCAGCTCACCACGTTTGACATCCAGGGGAGAGACCCAGTACTTC. Translated, it gives CASSPRLTSRGETQYF.

About this clonotype itself: A junction end diverges from the germline sequence, so it may reflect a read error. The chain is built from TRBV4-3 and TRBJ2-7; D is perhaps TRBD1 (5 bases). Germline CDR1 reads LGHNA; CDR2 reads YSLEER. CDR3 length: 16 amino acids. The CDR3 region has the DNA TGCGTCAGCAGCCAAGATGGGGCAGGTAGCTCCTACGAGCAGTACTTC. It codes for CVSSQDGAGSSYEQYF.

The J gene is TRBJ2-4, the V gene TRBV6-5; TRBD1 aligns across 8 bases. CDR1 and CDR2 from the germline V gene are MNHEY and SVGAGI. The trim removed 2 bases at V and 7 bases at J, leaving 10 bases unmatched. The CDR3 spans 16 residues. CDR3 sequence reads: CASSYRTPGQVNIQYF. The CDR3 bases are TGTGCCAGCAGTTACCGAACGCCGGGACAGGTGAACATTCAGTACTTC.

The rearrangement joins TRBV5-1 to TRBJ1-2; D is possibly TRBD1 (5 bases). The V end was cut by 1 base, the J end by 7 bases, with 14 bases between. Germline V gives CDR1 SGHRS, CDR2 YFSETQ. The CDR3 loop spans 14 amino acids. The CDR3 DNA sequence: TGCGCCAGCAGCTTGCCCGACAGTACTGTTGGCTACACCTTC. This gives the protein CASSLPDSTVGYTF.

This rearrangement joins TRBV6-5 to TRBJ1-1, with D possibly being TRBD1 (6 bases). V lost 0 bases to trimming and J lost 5 bases, with 10 bases between them. The CDR3 is 14 residues long. Germline V gene sequence: CDR1 MNHEY, CDR2 SVGAGI. CDR3 region: CASSYSQGLTEAFF. The CDR3 DNA follows: TGTGCCAGCAGTTACTCTCAGGGGCTAACTGAAGCTTTCTTT.

The sample holds a few counts of this clonotype. This chain joins TRBV5-1 and TRBJ2-7; a weak D match, TRBD2 (5 bases). The V end lost 0 bases, the J end lost 1 base, and 11 bases lay between the germline ends. The CDR3 sequence is 15 residues long. Germline CDR1 reads SGHRS; CDR2 reads YFSETQ. The CDR3 reads CASSLEQRRSYEQYF. As DNA, the CDR3 is TGCGCCAGCAGCTTGGAACAGCGGAGATCCTACGAGCAGTACTTC.

V is TRBV14 and J is TRBJ2-1; 7 bases match TRBD1. Trimming removed 3 bases from V and 10 bases from J; junction bases left unmatched: 6. Germline lookup yields CDR1 SGHDN and CDR2 FVKESK. The CDR3 contains 13 residues. The CDR3 region is CASSHGDSTEQFF. The CDR3 DNA reads TGTGCCAGCAGCCATGGGGACAGCACCGAGCAGTTCTTC.

The V gene is TRBV10-3, the J gene TRBJ2-1, with TRBD2 matching over 9 bases. CDR3 length: 15 amino acids. V lost 4 bases and J lost 7; bases outside the gene matches: 8. CDR1 ENHRY and CDR2 SYGVKD come from the germline V gene. The CDR3: CAISAEAGGQNEQFF. In nucleotides, the CDR3 is TGTGCCATCAGTGCCGAAGCGGGGGGTCAGAATGAGCAGTTCTTC.

The chain is built from TRBV16 and TRBJ1-5, with no clear D. CDR1 and CDR2 (germline): KGHSY, FQNENV. CDR3 length equals 16 residues. V was trimmed by 2 bases and J by 6 bases, leaving 17 bases between them. The CDR3 coding sequence is TGTGCCAGCAGCCAAGGGTCCATTGGGGTCCCTCAGCCCCAGCATTTT. Its protein product is CASSQGSIGVPQPQHF.

The chain carries TRBV15 and TRBJ1-3; D not resolved. Germline values: CDR1 LNHNV, CDR2 YYDKDF (reference sequence). Trimming cost V 8 bases and J 4 bases, with 15 bases left between them. The CDR3 runs to 14 residues. The CDR3 DNA is TGTGCCACCTATGAGGGATCTTCGGGAAACACCATATATTTT. Residues: CATYEGSSGNTIYF.

This clonotype was seen just once. One base away lies a much larger clone, so this may be a sequencing read error. The chain uses TRBV20-1 and TRBJ2-5, with TRBD2 matching over 10 bases. Judging by the DNA end, TRBJ2-7 fits better; the J call may be wrong. The CDR3 sequence is 13 residues long. The germline gives CDR1 DFQATT, CDR2 SNEGSKA (reference sequence). The CDR3, as DNA: TGCAGTACTACTCTAGCGGGGGTTTACGAGCAGTACTTC. Residues: CSTTLAGVYEQYF.

The chain carries TRBV11-2 and TRBJ1-1; TRBD1 matches 8 bases. V lost 5 bases to trimming and J lost 10 bases; unmatched junction nucleotides: 9. The CDR3 runs 13 residues. Per germline, CDR1 SGHAT and CDR2 FQNNGV. In nucleotides, the CDR3 is TGTGCCAGCAGCCACGGACAGGGCGAGGGAGCTTTCTTT. This translates into CASSHGQGEGAFF. Filled out from reference TRBV11-2 and TRBJ1-1, the complete variable domain reads EAGVAQSPRYKIIEKRQSVAFWCNPISGHATLYWYQQILGQGPKLLIQFQNNGVVDDSQLPKDRFSAERLKGVDSTLKIQPAKLEDSAVYLCASSHGQGEGAFFGQGTRLTVV.